This T cell receptor (beta chain) comes out of a study of T-cell reconstitution after alpha-beta-depleted transplantation in children. Study outcomes and limitations: Diversity and T-cell counts at one year after transplant derived mostly from new T cells. Some patients showed high day-60 TCRbeta diversity, which derived from surviving recipient T cells and thymic progenitors. At around two months after transplant, the alpha-beta T cells were reportedly derived from several hundred expanded clones that came from non-depleted graft cells.

A word on this clonotype: Its target is unknown.

A TCRbeta library incorporating unique molecular identifiers was prepared. MiXCR was run by TCRdb on the PCR reads, yielding one entry per CDR3 protein. The table records hundreds of thousands of distinct CDR3 sequences, under 15% of them present only once. The V and J ends lost 4 bases and 4 bases respectively, with 15 bases between them. Germline CDR1 is SGHRS and CDR2 is YFSETQ. The CDR3 covers 15 residues. This sample comprised PBMCs, obtained before TCRalphabeta/CD19-depleted stem cell transplant. This receptor was taken from a girl aged 2-10 years with congenital amegakaryocytic thrombocytopenia, due to receive a stem cell transplant. The chain has TRBV5-1 and TRBJ1-3; no firm D call. DNA of the CDR3: TGCGCCAGCAGCCCCGGCCCAGAAGTGGGAAACACCATATATTTT. As protein: CASSPGPEVGNTIYF.